The 22 T cell receptor beta chains given below trace back to one sample, sequenced in a study of shared clonotypes between healthy human individuals. Sequencing was performed with immunoSEQ multiplex PCR; in TCRdb, only in-frame clones are kept and a portion is missing. The profile shows about 2.1 million clones, around 95% of them singletons. CD45RO-negative cells were positively selected for CCR7, leaving out terminally differentiated effector memory CD45RA+ cells. The specimen sequenced was naive CD8+ T cells from PBMCs. The receptors come from a man aged 18 to 30 in good health. Some clones in this sample may be carry-over from other donors' samples.

The rearrangement uses TRBV29-1 and TRBJ2-1; the D is unclear. V was shortened by 5 bases and J by 8 bases, with 7 bases between the two germline ends. CDR1 and CDR2 (germline): SQVTM, ANQGSEA. This CDR3 spans 10 amino acids. CDR3 bases: TGCAGCGTTAATTTGCATGAGCAGTTCTTC. This translates into CSVNLHEQFF.

V and J are TRBV7-8 and TRBJ2-7; 10 bases map to TRBD1. The CDR3 extends over 15 amino acids. The germline gives CDR1 SGHVS, CDR2 FQNEAQ. V gave up 1 base and J gave up 6 bases; unmatched junction bases: 6. The CDR3 spells CASSLGPGTGVEQYF. The CDR3, as DNA: TGTGCCAGCAGCTTAGGTCCCGGGACAGGGGTCGAGCAGTACTTC. Variable domain in full (rest from reference TRBV7-8 and TRBJ2-7): GAGVSQSPRYKVAKRGQDVALRCDPISGHVSLFWYQQALGQGPEFLTYFQNEAQLDKSGLPSDRFFAERPEGSVSTLKIQRTQQEDSAVYLCASSLGPGTGVEQYFGPGTRLTVT.

This clone has only one observation. The V gene is TRBV4-3, the J gene TRBJ2-2; the D gene could be TRBD1 or TRBD2 (5 bases each). Trimming removed 4 bases from V and 5 bases from J, with 17 bases in between. CDR3 size: 16 residues. Germline-derived CDR1 and CDR2 are LGHNA and YSLEER. The CDR3 spells CASSRIRVEGTGELFF. The CDR3 DNA is TGCGCCAGCAGCCGAATCAGGGTAGAGGGGACCGGGGAGCTGTTTTTT.

The chain has TRBV9 and TRBJ2-7, with 7 nucleotides matching TRBD2. The CDR3 runs to 15 residues. Unmatched junction bases numbered 7, after V lost 1 base and J lost 3 bases. From germline, CDR1 is SGDLS and CDR2 YYNGEE. This CDR3 reads CASSVRGTTDYEQYF. The CDR3 nucleotides are TGTGCCAGCAGCGTACGGGGGACTACCGACTACGAGCAGTACTTC.

The V gene is TRBV28, the J gene TRBJ2-7, with 13 bases aligning to TRBD2. After removal of 6 bases from V and 4 bases from J, the junction contained 3 bases not matched to a gene. CDR3 length: 14 residues. Germline CDR1 and CDR2: MDHEN and SYDVKM. CDR3 residues: CASSVTSGRYEQYF. CDR3 nucleotides: TGTGCCAGCAGCGTGACTAGCGGGAGGTACGAGCAGTACTTC. Based on the CDR3 plus reference TRBV28 and TRBJ2-7, the full variable domain is DVKVTQSSRYLVKRTGEKVFLECVQDMDHENMFWYRQDPGLGLRLIYFSYDVKMKEKGDIPEGYSVSREKKERFSLILESASTNQTSMYLCASSVTSGRYEQYFGPGTRLTVT.

The chain is built from TRBV4-1 and TRBJ2-3; 11 bases fit TRBD2. CDR1 is MGHRA and CDR2 is YSYEKL in the germline V gene. V trimming: 1 base; J trimming: 3 bases; junction bases outside the gene matches: 3. There are 16 residues in the CDR3. The CDR3 is CASSQGSGRATDTQYF. In DNA, the CDR3 is TGCGCCAGCAGCCAAGGTAGCGGGAGGGCTACAGATACGCAGTATTTT.

This chain connects TRBV27 to TRBJ2-1; 7 bases are shared with TRBD2. Germline-derived CDR1 and CDR2 are MNHEY and SMNVEV (reference sequence). The trim removed 6 bases at V and 5 bases at J, leaving 10 bases unmatched. The CDR3 is made up of 15 amino acids. CDR3 coding DNA: TGTGCCAGCAGCCGGAGGGACTACAAAAACAATGAGCAGTTCTTC. Translated: CASSRRDYKNNEQFF.

This chain uses TRBV7-9 with TRBJ2-7; D may be TRBD1 or TRBD2 (5 bases each). This CDR3 region has 16 residues. Per germline, CDR1 SEHNR and CDR2 FQNEAQ (reference sequence). V lost 6 bases and J 0 bases, leaving 18 bases between the germline ends. This CDR3 reads CASSRDRASSSYEQYF. CDR3 nucleotide sequence: TGTGCCAGCAGTCGGGACCGGGCTTCAAGCTCCTACGAGCAGTACTTC.

This chain uses TRBV2 with TRBJ2-2; TRBD2 aligns across 9 bases. The CDR3 consists of 17 residues. V shed 3 bases and J 8 bases; nucleotides not matched to a gene: 13. CDR1 is SNHLY, CDR2 FYNNEI, per germline. DNA for the CDR3: TGTGCCAGCAGTGAGGGGGCGGGAGGGCCGGTTAAAGGGGAGCTGTTTTTT. It specifies CASSEGAGGPVKGELFF.

The sample holds a few counts of this clone. This chain joins TRBV19 and TRBJ2-3; 11 nucleotides agree with TRBD1. The germline V gene encodes CDR1 LNHDA and CDR2 SQIVND (reference sequence). The junction had 5 bases not matched to a gene; V was cut back by 5 bases and J by 4 bases. The CDR3 spans 15 residues. In nucleotides, the CDR3 is TGTGCCAGTAGTCCAGGACAGGGGGCCTCAGATACGCAGTATTTT. Protein product: CASSPGQGASDTQYF.

This clone came up a few times. The V and J genes are TRBV5-4 and TRBJ1-1; D is unclear. There are 11 residues in the CDR3. The germline V and J ends were trimmed by 6 bases and 5 bases, with 8 bases remaining between them. Germline lookup yields CDR1 SGHNT and CDR2 YYREEE (reference sequence). CDR3 nucleotides: TGTGCCAGCATCGAGGGAACTGAAGCTTTCTTT. This encodes CASIEGTEAFF.

For this clone: This specimen includes other DNA sequences encoding the same CDR3. The J gene is TRBJ2-7, the V gene TRBV2; no reliable D call. The length of the CDR3 is 11 residues. Germline CDR1 is SNHLY and CDR2 is FYNNEI. Trimming left V 4 bases short and J 3 bases short, with 4 bases between. In DNA, the CDR3 is TGTGCCAGCAGTGGTAGCTACGAGCAGTACTTC. As protein: CASSGSYEQYF.

This clone has just a few counts. J is TRBJ1-5 and V is TRBV27; TRBD1 matches 7 bases. Germline assignment: CDR1 MNHEY and CDR2 SMNVEV (reference sequence). V lost 5 bases and J lost 3; bases outside the gene matches: 10. The CDR3 is 16 residues long. CDR3 in amino acids: CASSPSPRGSNQPQHF. The CDR3 coding sequence is TGTGCCAGCAGTCCTAGTCCCAGGGGGTCCAATCAGCCCCAGCATTTT.

Written as DNA, the CDR3 is TGTGCCAGCAGCGTAGGGCCCGGGACAGGCGGCGGACAGACCCAGTACTTC. Its protein product is CASSVGPGTGGGQTQYF. The V and J genes are TRBV9 and TRBJ2-5; 8 nucleotides line up with TRBD1. V lost 0 bases and J lost 6; bases outside the gene matches: 13. Germline CDR1 is SGDLS and CDR2 is YYNGEE. The CDR3 consists of 17 residues.

The chain recombines TRBV5-1 with TRBJ2-7; D is perhaps TRBD2 (6 bases). Trimming took 3 bases from V and 5 from J, leaving 21 bases between them. The V gene's germline CDR1 is SGHRS and CDR2 YFSETQ. The CDR3 covers 16 residues. CDR3: CASSSTRLVSSHEQYF. CDR3 DNA: TGCGCCAGCAGCTCAACGAGACTAGTATCTAGCCACGAGCAGTACTTC.

This sequence joins TRBV28 and TRBJ2-7; possibly TRBD1 for D (6 bases). Germline V lookup: CDR1 MDHEN, CDR2 SYDVKM. Trimming removed 5 bases at V and 6 bases at J, with 8 bases between. The CDR3 loop spans 11 amino acids. The CDR3 coding sequence is TGTGCCAGCAGTGTAGGGGGCGAGCAGTACTTC. Translation gives CASSVGGEQYF. Full variable domain (missing parts from reference TRBV28 and TRBJ2-7): DVKVTQSSRYLVKRTGEKVFLECVQDMDHENMFWYRQDPGLGLRLIYFSYDVKMKEKGDIPEGYSVSREKKERFSLILESASTNQTSMYLCASSVGGEQYFGPGTRLTVT.

This clone was counted between two and nine times. The chain employs TRBV28 and TRBJ1-4, with 7 bases aligning to TRBD1. Germline lookup yields CDR1 MDHEN and CDR2 SYDVKM. CDR3 length: 15 residues. V lost 6 bases to trimming and J lost 8 bases; unmatched junction nucleotides: 12. The CDR3 region has the DNA TGTGCCAGCAGAGGACGACAGGGTCCCCGGGAAAAACTGTTTTTT. Translating it yields CASRGRQGPREKLFF.

This chain uses TRBV7-9 with TRBJ1-4; D unclear. The CDR3 runs to 10 residues. Trimming took off 8 bases at V and 4 bases at J, with 2 bases between the two ends. Germline-derived CDR1 and CDR2 are SEHNR and FQNEAQ (reference sequence). The CDR3 sequence is CASGNEKLFF. The CDR3 DNA sequence: TGTGCCAGCGGTAATGAAAAACTGTTTTTT.

The chain carries TRBV5-5 and TRBJ2-7; TRBD1 might be the D (5 bases). CDR1 and CDR2 from the germline V gene are SGHKS and YYEKEE (reference sequence). The CDR3 has 13 amino acids. The V gene lost 0 bases and the J gene lost 4 bases, with 8 bases spanning the gap. In nucleotides, the CDR3 is TGTGCCAGCAGCTTGGGGGGCCTATACGAGCAGTACTTC. It yields the protein CASSLGGLYEQYF.

V usage is TRBV28 and J usage is TRBJ2-5; D not resolved. Germline loops: CDR1 MDHEN, CDR2 SYDVKM. The CDR3 extends over 13 amino acids. V was pared by 9 bases and J by 5 bases, with 16 bases between. The DNA of the CDR3 is TGTGCCAGTTCGACCCCCCCAGCGGAGACCCAGTACTTC. As protein: CASSTPPAETQYF.

The chain employs TRBV9 and TRBJ2-3; D possibly corresponds to TRBD2 (6 bases). Trimming removed 0 bases at V and 2 bases at J, with 13 bases between. The CDR3 is made up of 16 amino acids. The V gene's germline CDR1 is SGDLS and CDR2 YYNGEE. The CDR3 spells CASSVEGLFSTDTQYF. The DNA for the CDR3 is TGTGCCAGCAGCGTAGAGGGACTCTTCTCCACAGATACGCAGTATTTT.

The genes are TRBV4-1 and TRBJ2-2; 7 nucleotides agree with TRBD1. The germline CDR1 and CDR2 sequences are MGHRA and YSYEKL. There are 14 residues in the CDR3. Unmatched junction bases numbered 3, after V lost 2 bases and J lost 6 bases. The CDR3 DNA follows: TGCGCCAGCAGCCAAAAACAGGGGCCCGGGGAGCTGTTTTTT. Its translation is CASSQKQGPGELFF.